The 3 T cell receptor beta chains reported below all come from one sample, sequenced in a study of blood T cells in healthy people across ages. Then a second PCR, running about 6 to 12 cycles, was carried out with a sample-barcoded 5' primer and a J-beta primer mix. TCRdb reprocessed the 5' RACE reads with MiXCR, giving one entry per CDR3 protein. Seen here are fewer than 1,000,000 distinct CDR3 sequences, around 45% observed once, and the top ten hold about a fifth. Sequenced: blood. These receptors were obtained from a man between 60 and 75 years old in good health.

This clonotype occurred a few times. V gene TRBV29-1 combines with J gene TRBJ2-1; 7 bases map to TRBD2. The junction had 1 base not matched to a gene; V was cut back by 1 base and J by 4 bases. CDR1 is SQVTM, CDR2 ANQGSEA, per germline. The CDR3 length is 13 residues. The CDR3 spells CSVEASGYNEQFF. DNA of the CDR3: TGCAGCGTTGAAGCTAGCGGATACAATGAGCAGTTCTTC.

This clonotype was seen more than once but under ten times. The gene calls are TRBV15 and TRBJ2-3; D might be TRBD1 (5 bases). Germline values: CDR1 LNHNV, CDR2 YYDKDF (reference sequence). This CDR3 has 18 amino acids. V was clipped by 5 bases and J by 0 bases, with 21 bases between them. This CDR3 reads CATSSRRIDQGSTDTQYF. For the CDR3, the DNA is TGTGCCACCAGCTCACGAAGAATAGACCAGGGAAGCACAGATACGCAGTATTTT.

This clonotype was seen more than once but under ten times. CDR3 DNA: TGTGCCAGCAGCCTAACAGGGACAGGGGGAGAGACCCAGTACTTC. Residues: CASSLTGTGGETQYF. The rearrangement joins TRBV5-8 to TRBJ2-5; 11 nucleotides line up with TRBD1. J lost 4 bases, V lost 4 bases, and 6 bases had no gene match. The CDR3 length is 15 residues. CDR1 is SGHTS, CDR2 YDEGEE, per germline.